This is a list of T cell receptor beta chains from one sample in a study of graft-versus-host responses after intestinal transplantation. Assay used: immunoSEQ multiplex PCR; TCRdb lists only in-frame clones, some missing. The profile covers about 18,000 clones, with around 38% appearing a single time and around 0.84% taken by the ten largest. The sample was alloreactive CD4+ T cells from a mixed lymphocyte reaction culture, taken before intestinal transplant. The receptors here all came from a human patient who received an intestinal transplant. CDR3s include the opening cysteine and the closing phenylalanine or tryptophan. D genes are given only for firm matches. Only some rows state a clone size, as once, few, many or a class for expanded clones.

D gene	clone size	V gene	J gene	CDR3 DNA	CDR3 protein
.	medium-sized	TRBV11-2	TRBJ2-7	TGTGCCAGCAGCTTAGCAGGGCCGCGCTACGAGCAGTACTTC	CASSLAGPRYEQYF
.	.	TRBV29-1	TRBJ1-1	TGCAGCGGAGTGACCGGGTGGGACACTGAAGCTTTCTTT	CSGVTGWDTEAFF
.	few	TRBV2	TRBJ2-5	TGTGCCAGCAGCCCGAGAGGGGGAGGGGAGACCCAGTACTTC	CASSPRGGGETQYF
.	.	TRBV7-8	TRBJ1-6	TGTGCCAGCAGCTTAGAGTTGGGCAGGGACTCACCCCTCCACTTT	CASSLELGRDSPLHF
.	.	TRBV7-2	TRBJ1-3	TGTGCCAGCAGCTTATCGGGCTCTGGAAACACCATATATTTT	CASSLSGSGNTIYF
TRBD1	.	TRBV19	TRBJ2-7	TGTGCCAGTAGTTATAGAAAGGGGTCGGGACAGCGCCCCTACGAGCAGTACTTC	CASSYRKGSGQRPYEQYF
.	.	TRBV6-1	TRBJ2-5	TGTGCCAGCAGTTCGAAAAGCAGGGTAGAGACCCAGTACTTC	CASSSKSRVETQYF
.	.	TRBV4-1	TRBJ1-2	TGCGCCAGCAGCGCCAACATTGGCCCTTTGGCTAACTATGGCTACACCTTC	CASSANIGPLANYGYTF
.	few	TRBV5-8	TRBJ2-1	TGTGCCAGCAGCTTGTGGGGCGAGCAGTTCTTC	CASSLWGEQFF
.	.	TRBV30	TRBJ1-1	TGTGCCTGGAGTTCAAGGGTGAACACTGAAGCTTTCTTT	CAWSSRVNTEAFF
.	.	TRBV9	TRBJ1-5	TGTGCCAGCAGCGTAGGGGGGGAGGGGTTAAATCAGCCCCAGCATTTT	CASSVGGEGLNQPQHF
.	few	TRBV30	TRBJ1-1	TGTGCCTGGAGTGGGGAGTACACTGAAGCTTTCTTT	CAWSGEYTEAFF
TRBD1	.	TRBV11-1	TRBJ2-3	TGTGCCAGCAGGACAGGCAGGGGGACAGATACGCAGTATTTT	CASRTGRGTDTQYF
.	.	TRBV15	TRBJ1-6	TGTGCCACCAGCAGAGATCTGGGCAGGGCGCAACCCCTCCACTTT	CATSRDLGRAQPLHF
TRBD1	medium-sized	TRBV11-3	TRBJ1-6	TGTGCCAGCAGCCAACAGGGGACCTCTAATTCACCCCTCCACTTT	CASSQQGTSNSPLHF
TRBD1	few	TRBV7-9	TRBJ2-3	TGTGCCAGCAGCTTCCTCCGGGACAGGGGGCTGGCAGATACGCAGTATTTT	CASSFLRDRGLADTQYF
TRBD1	.	TRBV6-5	TRBJ1-1	TGTGCCAGCAGTTACTCGGGGACAGGGGGAGTAATGGCTTTCTTT	CASSYSGTGGVMAFF
.	few	TRBV28	TRBJ1-2	TGTGCCAGCAGTTTTCCCGACAGGTCCGGGGGAGGCTACACCTTC	CASSFPDRSGGGYTF
TRBD1	.	TRBV15	TRBJ1-5	TGTGCCACCAGCGCGGACAGGCCCCGAAGTCAGCCCCAGCATTTT	CATSADRPRSQPQHF
.	.	TRBV29-1	TRBJ1-1	TGCAGCGCCCGGATCCGGCTCACTGAAGCTTTCTTT	CSARIRLTEAFF
.	.	TRBV2	TRBJ2-2	TGTGCCAGCGGGGGTAGTTACACCGGGGAGCTGTTTTTT	CASGGSYTGELFF
TRBD1	.	TRBV4-1	TRBJ2-5	TGCGCCAGCAGCCAAGAAGTGCGGACAGGGAGAAAGACCCAGTACTTC	CASSQEVRTGRKTQYF
TRBD1	.	TRBV6-1	TRBJ2-4	TGTGCCAGCAGACAGGGGCTAGCCAAAAACATTCAGTACTTC	CASRQGLAKNIQYF
.	few	TRBV5-1	TRBJ1-1	TGCGCCAGCAGCGTAGGGGACCGGAACACTGAAGCTTTCTTT	CASSVGDRNTEAFF
TRBD2	.	TRBV5-1	TRBJ2-3	TGCGCCAGCAGCATCCTAGCGGGGGGGTTCATTGATACGCAGTATTTT	CASSILAGGFIDTQYF
TRBD1	.	TRBV5-6	TRBJ2-7	TGTGCCAGCAGGAGGGACAGGGGGCCAAACAACTACGAGCAGTACTTC	CASRRDRGPNNYEQYF
TRBD1	.	TRBV4-1	TRBJ1-5	TGCGCCAGCAGCCAAGATGGCCCCCGGGACAGGATAGGGTTGGGCAATCAGCCCCAGCATTTT	CASSQDGPRDRIGLGNQPQHF
.	few	TRBV9	TRBJ1-2	TGTGCCAGCAGCGCCCATCCGCTTGGCTACACCTTC	CASSAHPLGYTF
.	few	TRBV30	TRBJ1-1	TGTGCCTGGAGTGCAGGGGTGAACACTGAAGCTTTCTTT	CAWSAGVNTEAFF
.	medium-sized	TRBV6-1	TRBJ1-2	TGTGCCAGCAGTGCCTCTGGAAGGGCAGGGTATGGCTACACCTTC	CASSASGRAGYGYTF
.	.	TRBV6-1	TRBJ1-2	TGTGCCAGCGGCAGGGGAAGCTATGGCTACACCTTC	CASGRGSYGYTF
TRBD1	.	TRBV2	TRBJ1-1	TGTGCCAGCAGGGACAGGCGGAACACTGAAGCTTTCTTT	CASRDRRNTEAFF
.	medium-sized	TRBV19	TRBJ1-6	TGTGCCAGTAGTCCGGGACAAAAATCACCCCTCCACTTT	CASSPGQKSPLHF
.	.	TRBV11-1	TRBJ1-4	TGTGCCAGCAGCCCCGGACTTCTCTCCGGCGGTGAAAAACTGTTTTTT	CASSPGLLSGGEKLFF
.	.	TRBV5-8	TRBJ1-6	TGTGCCAGCAGCTTACCAAAGGTGGGACGGTCGCTTTCACCCCTCCACTTT	CASSLPKVGRSLSPLHF
.	.	TRBV6-5	TRBJ2-7	TGTGCCAGCAGTTACCTAAGGGGGGGAAGGGAGCAGTACTTC	CASSYLRGGREQYF
.	.	TRBV7-9	TRBJ2-5	TGTGCCAGCAGTTTAATGGGCCGACAAGAGACCCAGTACTTC	CASSLMGRQETQYF
.	.	TRBV21-1	TRBJ1-2	TGTGCCAGCAGCCGGGGGGACGGCGGGGGCTACACCTTC	CASSRGDGGGYTF
.	.	TRBV27	TRBJ1-2	TGTGCCAGCAGTTTCTTGTTCGGCTCTCGTGGCTACACCTTC	CASSFLFGSRGYTF
TRBD1	.	TRBV11-2	TRBJ2-6	TGTGCCAGCAGCTACCCGGGACAGGCTCTTTCTGGGGCCAACGTCCTGACTTTC	CASSYPGQALSGANVLTF
.	.	TRBV2	TRBJ1-5	TGTGCCAGCAGTGAACCGGTCAGCGGATGGCCCCAGCATTTT	CASSEPVSGWPQHF
.	.	TRBV11-2	TRBJ1-3	TGTGCCAGCAGCACCCTATTTGTAGGCTCTGGAAACACCATATATTTT	CASSTLFVGSGNTIYF